This TCR beta chain emerged from a study of beta chain features in type 1 diabetes. Findings of the study overall: A moderate, significant TCRB CDR3 shortening appeared in type 1 diabetes across four CD4+ subsets.

All of the isolated RNA was reverse transcribed, so expressed TCRB transcripts were sequenced. An average of approximately 4 million reads was obtained for naive, central memory and regulatory T cell samples. TCRdb's copy holds only in-frame clones and misses some; the assay was immunoSEQ multiplex PCR. The table includes roughly 160,000 clones, 7.8% detected once. Concerning this clone itself: Antigen specificity is unknown.

V lost 9 bases to trimming and J lost 2 bases, with 5 bases between them. The CDR3 extends over 10 amino acids. Germline CDR1 and CDR2: MGHDK and SYGVNS. The V and J genes are TRBV25-1 and TRBJ2-7; D unresolved. The material sequenced was central memory CD4+ T cells from blood. The clonotype was recovered from a woman between 35 and 50 years old with type 1 diabetes. In nucleotides, the CDR3 is TGTGCCAGGGCGGCCTACGAGCAGTACTTC. Protein sequence: CARAAYEQYF.